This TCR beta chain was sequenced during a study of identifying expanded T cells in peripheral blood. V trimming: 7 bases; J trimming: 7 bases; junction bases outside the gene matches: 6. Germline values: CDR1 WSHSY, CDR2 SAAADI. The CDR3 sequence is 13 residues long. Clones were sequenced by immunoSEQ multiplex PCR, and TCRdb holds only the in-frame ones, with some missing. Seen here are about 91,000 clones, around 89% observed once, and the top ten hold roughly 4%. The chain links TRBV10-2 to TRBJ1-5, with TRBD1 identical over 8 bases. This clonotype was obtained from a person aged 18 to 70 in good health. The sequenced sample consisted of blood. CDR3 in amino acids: CASTGQGGQPQHF. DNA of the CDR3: TGCGCCAGCACCGGACAGGGAGGGCAGCCCCAGCATTTT.